One sample yielded the 7 T cell receptor beta chains listed below, sequenced in a study of shared clonotypes between healthy human individuals. Only in-frame clones appear in the TCRdb table, and some are missing; sequencing was by immunoSEQ multiplex PCR. The sample lists under 2,000,000 clones; 85% to 95% were seen once. Naive CD8 isolation took CD45RO-negative cells positively selected for CCR7 and excluded terminally differentiated effector memory CD45RA+ cells. Specimen: naive CD8+ T cells sorted from blood. These receptors all come from a man aged 18 to 29 in good health.

The DNA for the CDR3 is TGTGCCAGTAGTATGGGGGGAGGGGGCTCCTACAATGAGCAGTTCTTC. It is translated as CASSMGGGGSYNEQFF. The rearrangement joins TRBV19 to TRBJ2-1, with D perhaps TRBD2 (7 bases). Germline-derived CDR1 and CDR2 are LNHDA and SQIVND (reference sequence). The CDR3 runs 16 residues. Trimming removed 3 bases from V and 0 bases from J, with 12 bases in between.

The genes are TRBV28 and TRBJ1-4, with 7 bases that match TRBD1. The CDR3 has 14 residues. In germline, CDR1 is MDHEN, CDR2 SYDVKM. After removal of 5 bases from V and 6 bases from J, the junction contained 6 bases not matched to a gene. In nucleotides, the CDR3 is TGTGCCAGCAGTACTGACAGGGACTATGAAAAACTGTTTTTT. Protein sequence: CASSTDRDYEKLFF.

This chain connects TRBV15 to TRBJ2-3; maybe TRBD1 (6 bases). From germline, CDR1 is LNHNV and CDR2 YYDKDF (reference sequence). The V end was cut by 4 bases, the J end by 0 bases, with 23 bases between. CDR3 length equals 19 residues. The CDR3: CATSTAVIRDRTSTDTQYF. The DNA of the CDR3 is TGTGCCACCAGCACCGCGGTGATTAGAGACAGGACTAGCACAGATACGCAGTATTTT.

J is TRBJ2-2 and V is TRBV11-3, with D possibly being TRBD1 or TRBD2 (6 bases each). The CDR3 consists of 15 residues. The germline V gene encodes CDR1 SGHNT and CDR2 YENEEA. Trimming stripped 7 bases from V and 1 base from J, with 13 bases between. The CDR3 region is CASTGGGGNTGELFF. The CDR3 DNA reads as TGTGCCAGCACTGGAGGAGGGGGGAACACCGGGGAGCTGTTTTTT.

CDR3 coding DNA: TGTGCCAGCAGCTTGGCGCCAGGGGAGCTTATCAGCACTGAAGCTTTCTTT. Amino acids: CASSLAPGELISTEAFF. This rearrangement joins TRBV5-4 to TRBJ1-1, with D possibly matching TRBD1 (6 bases). Trimming removed 0 bases from V and 4 bases from J, with 19 bases in between. This CDR3 has 17 amino acids. Looked up from germline, CDR1 is SGHNT and CDR2 is YYREEE (reference sequence).

The V gene is TRBV27, the J gene TRBJ2-7; D gene uncertain. This CDR3 has 12 residues. Germline V gene sequence: CDR1 MNHEY, CDR2 SMNVEV (reference sequence). Deletions cut 0 bases from V and 7 bases from J, with 7 bases between. The CDR3: CASSLSTGEQYF. As DNA, the CDR3 is TGTGCCAGCAGTTTATCGACGGGTGAGCAGTACTTC.

The V and J genes are TRBV19 and TRBJ2-2; perhaps D is TRBD1 or TRBD2 (5 bases each). The CDR3 sequence is 14 residues long. Looked up from germline, CDR1 is LNHDA and CDR2 is SQIVND (reference sequence). With 4 bases removed from V and 0 bases from J, the gap between germline ends came to 6 bases. The CDR3 here is CASSRDANTGELFF. The CDR3, as DNA: TGTGCCAGTAGTAGGGACGCGAACACCGGGGAGCTGTTTTTT.